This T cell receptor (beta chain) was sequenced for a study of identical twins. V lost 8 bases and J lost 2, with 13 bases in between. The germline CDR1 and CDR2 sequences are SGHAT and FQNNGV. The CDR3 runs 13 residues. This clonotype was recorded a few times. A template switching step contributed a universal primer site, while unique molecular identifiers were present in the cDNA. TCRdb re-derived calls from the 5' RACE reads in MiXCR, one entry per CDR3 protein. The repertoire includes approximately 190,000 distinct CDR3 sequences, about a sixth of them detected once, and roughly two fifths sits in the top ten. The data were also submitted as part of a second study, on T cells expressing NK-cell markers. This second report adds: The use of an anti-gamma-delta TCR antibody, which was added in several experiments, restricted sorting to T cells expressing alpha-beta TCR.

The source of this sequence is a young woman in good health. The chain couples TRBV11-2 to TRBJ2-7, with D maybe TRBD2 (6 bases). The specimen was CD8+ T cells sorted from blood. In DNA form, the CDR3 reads TGTGCCAGCCTTGGGACTGGTCCCTACGAGCAGTACTTC. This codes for CASLGTGPYEQYF.